What follows is one T cell receptor (beta chain) and its context. Here immunoSEQ multiplex PCR was the method, and the copy in TCRdb shows in-frame clones only, minus some. Seen here are some 50,000 clones, around 76% observed once, and the top ten hold around 3.5%. Rectal tissue came from one to two pinch biopsies taken at colonoscopy. This sample was included in a study of pediatric ulcerative colitis. Deletions cut 4 bases from V and 1 base from J, with 4 bases between. This CDR3 contains 13 residues. Germline V gene sequence: CDR1 MNHNS, CDR2 SASEGT. This TCR was sampled from a girl aged 5 to 17 with moderate ulcerative colitis. This chain uses TRBV6-1 with TRBJ2-2; D unclear. Input material: gut tissue. CDR3 sequence reads: CASSAGNTGELFF. The CDR3 DNA reads TGTGCCAGCAGTGCGGGGAACACCGGGGAGCTGTTTTTT.